The subject of this entry is one T cell receptor beta chain. V was cut by 7 bases and J by 6 bases, with 12 bases left in between. Germline V lookup: CDR1 MDHEN, CDR2 SYDVKM. The CDR3 contains 12 residues. The sample belongs to a study of cytomegalovirus exposure and HLA in healthy donors. A multiplex PCR was run with 60 Vbeta primers and 13 Jbeta primers. The assay was immunoSEQ multiplex PCR, and TCRdb's table has in-frame clones only and misses some. The data show roughly 150,000 clones, around 85% seen once. The clonotype originates from a man aged 50-60 years in good health and CMV-seropositive. The sequencing sample was made of PBMCs. The genes are TRBV28 and TRBJ1-2; D possibly corresponds to TRBD1 (5 bases). The CDR3 DNA reads TGTGCCAGCAACATACAGGCTGATGGCTACACCTTC. Protein sequence: CASNIQADGYTF.